This TCR beta chain was sequenced in a study of cytomegalovirus exposure and HLA in healthy donors (dated by TCRdb to the late 2010s). About the investigation overall: According to an earlier analysis of 550 to 750 of the donors, some 180 million T cells yielded approximately 120 million unique TCR beta sequences and less than 300 Gb of sequence data. Alongside the repertoire data, information on donor age, sex, ethnicity and CMV serostatus was compiled. An earlier analysis of approximately 580 of the donors used high-throughput TCR beta sequencing to judge whether each TCR beta V gene segment behaved as functional or pseudogenic. Among the approximately 430 genotyped donors, around 81% belonged to the genetic ancestry cluster associated with self-reported Caucasian donors. Typing coverage varied by locus: roughly 629-640 donors for A, B, C, DRB1 and DQB1; roughly 500 for DQA1; 600 to 610 for DPA1; about 450 for DPB1. In a later genetic analysis, genome-wide SNP genotypes for about three fifths of the roughly 670 donors were used, and that subset was treated as a discovery cohort. To predict cytomegalovirus infection status, the study combined high-throughput TCR immunosequencing, statistical association of individual TCRs with disease status, and machine learning. Across approximately 400 genotyped donors of the cohort, an average of roughly 200,000 unique TCR beta nucleotide sequences per donor were sequenced, and around 20% of those sequences were non-productive. The aim of the study was to test whether cataloging public T cell receptors could identify signatures of past pathogen exposure. About 320 gigabases of sequencing data and 80 million or so unique TCR sequences were included in an early release covering about 700 HLA-typed donors. Every repertoire in the discovery cohort had been generated on one and the same sequencing platform. Along with the roughly 670-subject first cohort, a separate validation cohort of over a hundred different subjects was used. Rather than drawing on any new phenotypic data, the later analysis identified candidate immune exposures from TCR beta sequences and the way those sequences occurred across donors. Class I and class II HLA loci were covered by the typing at four-digit resolution. To study patterns of TCR occurrence, a later analysis re-analyzed previously published TCR beta repertoires from 600 to 750 donors and added high-resolution HLA genotyping. The T cell repertoires of roughly 660 subjects were profiled by immunosequencing and related to cytomegalovirus serostatus. Roughly five DR-DQ haplotypes were treated as single units for association and clustering because of strong linkage in the cohort. General findings and caveats noted by the study authors: Because HLA typing was missing for some donors at each locus, association tests included only the typed subset. A group of highly shared sequence variants was considered likely to be a technical artifact of the sequencing pipeline. Across donors, most TCR sequences were observed very rarely, whereas some public TCRs were present in many individuals. An earlier analysis of several hundred of the donors showed that most TCR beta V segments appeared in productive rearrangements either about 90% or about 30% of the time, which broadly matched IMGT annotations. A later analysis associated roughly 17,000 TCR beta sequences with specific HLA alleles at a false discovery rate of 0.05. A further reported finding was that TCR beta sequences accurately predicted the HLA-A and HLA-B alleles for most subjects in the first cohort. Some IMGT-functional V segments, including TRBV6-2 and TRBV6-3, could not be told apart with the 87-base-pair reads, so those segments were excluded. A total of 164 TCR beta chains were listed by the study as associated with cytomegalovirus. In a later analysis, HLA-associated TCR beta chains showed more clonal expansion and lower generation probabilities than non-associated chains that were equally common. In this cohort, only TCR beta chains were sequenced, and detectable features were limited by the absence of alpha or paired-chain data. CMV serostatus was the only immune exposure information available for the cohort. It was suggested by the authors that the approach could potentially be generalized to other disease states and immunological phenotypes. In a later analysis, TCR association rates were found to vary across HLA loci, with the most associated TCRs seen for DRB1 alleles and the fewest for HLA-C alleles. Assigning TCR associations to individual alleles was difficult when HLA alleles, especially DR and DQ, strongly co-occurred. In a later genetic analysis, a missense DCLRE1C variant was associated with V-gene and J-gene trimming of TCR beta chains, and the association was replicated in an independent cohort. Because counts were too low, about 18 rarely observed V segments, including chromosome 9 orphons, were excluded from the earlier analysis of some 540 of the donors. In a later genetic analysis, fewer N-insertions in productive TCRs were reported among donors in an Asian-associated ancestry cluster than the approximately 630-donor mean. In a later analysis, several top co-occurrence clusters were reported to appear linked to parvovirus B19, influenza, CMV and Epstein-Barr virus. In a later analysis, most CMV-associated TCR beta chains were found to appear HLA-restricted, with HLA associations seemingly driven largely by CMV exposure. Cytomegalovirus status was reported to be diagnosed by the classifier with high specificity and sensitivity in both the original and validation cohorts. In vitro tests confirmed that a few of the cytomegalovirus-associated TCR beta chains recognize cytomegalovirus antigens. Correlated functional status among segregating V segments might be attributable to linkage disequilibrium, but an unknown experimental factor could not be ruled out. Roughly uniform sequencing depth across donors was assumed in presence/absence analyses, although this assumption may not hold.

V is trimmed back by 4 bases and J by 4 bases, and the junction contains 9 bases that no gene match accounts for. The CDR1 and CDR2 encoded by the germline V gene (reference sequence) are SGHNT and YYREEE. Measured from the cysteine to the phenylalanine, the CDR3 is 16 residues long. The DNA shown is the 48-base CDR3, in frame from base 1. As to this clone: Its antigen is still unknown. No base qualities exist here, and no much larger clone lies one base off it.

Library preparation employed the immunoSEQ multiplex PCR assay. A mixture of 60 forward primers for TCR Vbeta segments and 13 reverse primers for TCR Jbeta segments was used in the multiplex PCR. The CDR3 region of rearranged TCR beta genes was amplified from genomic DNA with a multiplex PCR assay. Amplified TCR beta libraries were sequenced as 87-base-pair reads on the Illumina HiSeq System. In the authors' own workflow: A later analysis tallied 75 million to 95 million unique TCR beta chains across the 666 repertoires, and about 12 million of those chains were shared by two or more donors. Raw reads were error-corrected and collapsed into unique sequences by a nearest-neighbor algorithm in which closely related sequences were merged to remove PCR and sequencing errors. V, D and J gene segments were assigned by aligning CDR3 sequences to IMGT reference sequences. For a sequence to be retained, at least a six-nucleotide match to both a V gene segment and a J gene segment was required. Rearrangements were classified as productive when the CDR3 lacked stop codons and remained in frame with V and J, and all other rearrangements were classified as non-productive. Following IMGT convention, CDR3 was defined as the stretch from the second conserved V-encoded cysteine up to the conserved J-encoded phenylalanine. The earlier analysis of more than 450 of the donors excluded sequences that lacked an unambiguous match to a single V gene segment. In an earlier analysis of a few hundred of the donors, V segments were called functional above 56.7% productive rearrangements and were called segregating when the between-donor standard deviation exceeded 5%. A statistical classification framework was developed to diagnose cytomegalovirus status using the catalog of TCR beta chain sequences. In a later analysis, TCR nucleotide sequences were compared against IMGT/GENE-DB human TR gene sequences so that V and J genes could be assigned. A later analysis assigned CDR3 sequences and most-parsimonious VDJ recombination scenarios with the TCRdist pipeline. In a later analysis, each TCR beta chain was defined by its CDR3 amino acid sequence together with its V-gene family, and reads without a unique V-gene family were excluded. In a later analysis, some 600 highly shared, low-generation-probability nucleotide sequences were removed to address suspected cross-contamination and a sequencing artifact. In a later analysis, a clonal expansion index was calculated for each public chain from normalized within-repertoire ranks of inferred template counts. In a later analysis, generation probabilities were computed with a VDJ recombination model fitted to out-of-frame rearrangements, and the resulting probabilities were checked against IGoR. Hypergeometric tests were used in a later analysis to score TCR-TCR, TCR-HLA and TCR-CMV co-occurrence, with a repertoire-size bias correction applied to the TCR pairs. False discovery rates were estimated in a later analysis by permuting HLA or CMV assignments 20 times. In a later analysis, co-occurring TCRs were grouped using DBSCAN, and TCRdist sequence similarity was added for clustering within HLA-allele-positive subsets. Repertoires with fewer than 30,000 or more than 120,000 public chains, plus five repertoires with anomalous nucleotide sharing, were excluded from co-occurrence clustering. TCRdb carries this immuneACCESS record with in-frame sequences only. Its versions omit some clonotypes, under half of them owing to an unresolved V gene in the studies checked, with the rest unexplained. The V and J calls and the clone size are those of that table, but D and trimming were determined from the DNA. The sample yields some 150,000 clones; 70% to 80% were counted once. The leading ten clones occupy about 1.3% of the sample.

The cohort was made up of under 800 healthy bone marrow donors. All cohort members were sampled while nominally healthy, although unrecorded immune exposures were likely present. The donor was CMV seronegative and was included in the group of about 400 seronegative cohort members. A peripheral blood sample was provided by each donor, and peripheral blood mononuclear cells were used for TCR beta sequencing. The Qiagen DNeasy Blood Extraction Kit was used to extract genomic DNA from the blood cell samples. The chain is made from TRBV5-4 and TRBJ2-7; TRBD1 fits 12 bases in the junction. The sample was PBMCs. The receptor comes from a man aged 55 to 70 in good health and CMV-seronegative. The CDR3 protein sequence reads: CASSGSRDRGPYEQYF. In nucleotide form, the sequence is TGTGCCAGCAGCGGAAGCCGGGACAGGGGGCCATACGAGCAGTACTTC.